The sequence of this T cell receptor (beta chain) was determined in a study of tumor-infiltrating lymphocytes in primary liver carcinoma. About the study: The patients included men and women who were aged 30 to 69 years.

Blood RNA originated from unsorted whole blood, with germline DNA additionally extracted. This clonotype was observed at least ten times. No antigen is known for it. One end of the junction is discordant with germline, which a read error may explain. The study's findings and limits: Researchers did not compare CD4+ and CD8+ repertoires, as samples were bulk unsorted. It was in tumors, not blood, that the top-250-clone fraction was significantly higher (p = 0.039).

CDR3 length: 14 residues. The input was approximately 0.45 ug total RNA; TCR beta cDNA was made from it with a constant-region primer. ARM-PCR, slightly modified, supplied the TCR beta libraries through three nested multiplex PCR rounds. For roughly 11 cycles apiece, the opening two PCR rounds ran with TRBV1-TRBV30 forward primers and a C-beta reverse primer. Each CDR3 protein is one row after TCRdb ran MiXCR on the multiplex PCR reads. This sample has approximately 330,000 distinct CDR3 sequences, with roughly 61% found just once. The source material was peripheral blood. This TCR was recovered from a man in his forties with primary liver carcinoma and hepatitis B virus infection. V usage is TRBV12-3 or TRBV12-4 and J usage is TRBJ2-1, with D perhaps matching TRBD2 (5 bases). The CDR3 DNA sequence: TGTGCCAGCAGTCTAGCTGCGTCCTACAATGAGCAGTTCTTC. It translates to CASSLAASYNEQFF.